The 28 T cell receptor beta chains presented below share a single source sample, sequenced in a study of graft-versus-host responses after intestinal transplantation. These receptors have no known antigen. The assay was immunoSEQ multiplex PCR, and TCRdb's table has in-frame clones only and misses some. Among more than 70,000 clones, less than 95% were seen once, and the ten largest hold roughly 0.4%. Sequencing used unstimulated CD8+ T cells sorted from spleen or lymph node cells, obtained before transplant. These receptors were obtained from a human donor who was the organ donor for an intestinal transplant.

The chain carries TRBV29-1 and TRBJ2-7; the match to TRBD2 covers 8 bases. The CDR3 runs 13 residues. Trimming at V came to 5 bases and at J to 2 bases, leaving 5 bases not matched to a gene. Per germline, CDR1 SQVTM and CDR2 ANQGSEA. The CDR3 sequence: CSVRSGATYEQYF. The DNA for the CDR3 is TGCAGCGTTCGTAGCGGGGCAACCTACGAGCAGTACTTC.

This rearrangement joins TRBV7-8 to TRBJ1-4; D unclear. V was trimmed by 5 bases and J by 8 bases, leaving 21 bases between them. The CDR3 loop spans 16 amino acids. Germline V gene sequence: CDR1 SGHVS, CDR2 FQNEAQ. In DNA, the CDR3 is TGTGCCAGCAGCCCAAGGACCGCTAGCAATGGGGAAAAACTGTTTTTT. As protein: CASSPRTASNGEKLFF.

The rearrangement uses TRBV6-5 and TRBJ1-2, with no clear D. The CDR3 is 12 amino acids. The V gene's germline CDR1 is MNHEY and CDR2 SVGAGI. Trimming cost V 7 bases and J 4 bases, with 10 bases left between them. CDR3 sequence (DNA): TGTGCCAGCACGGGTATGAGCTATGGCTACACCTTC. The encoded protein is CASTGMSYGYTF.

CDR3 loop: CASSQGASGHNEQFF. Written as DNA, the CDR3 is TGTGCCAGCAGCCAGGGGGCTAGCGGCCACAATGAGCAGTTCTTC. The chain joins TRBV4-2 to TRBJ2-1; possible D gene TRBD2, 7 bases. The V and J ends lost 3 bases and 5 bases respectively, with 14 bases between them. Germline CDR1 is LGHNA and CDR2 is YNFKEQ. The CDR3 is 15 residues long.

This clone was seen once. CDR3 amino acids: CASSSTGFNEQFF. The CDR3 DNA sequence: TGTGCCAGTAGTTCGACAGGGTTCAATGAGCAGTTCTTC. The chain joins TRBV19 to TRBJ2-1, with 7 positions matching TRBD1. Trimming at V came to 5 bases and at J to 6 bases, leaving 4 bases not matched to a gene. Germline V gene lookup returns CDR1 LNHDA and CDR2 SQIVND (reference sequence). The CDR3 loop spans 13 amino acids. Combining the CDR3 with reference TRBV19 and TRBJ2-1 gives the whole variable domain DGGITQSPKYLFRKEGQNVTLSCEQNLNHDAMYWYRQDPGQGLRLIYYSQIVNDFQKGDIAEGYSVSREKKESFPLTVTSAQKNPTAFYLCASSSTGFNEQFFGPGTRLTVL.

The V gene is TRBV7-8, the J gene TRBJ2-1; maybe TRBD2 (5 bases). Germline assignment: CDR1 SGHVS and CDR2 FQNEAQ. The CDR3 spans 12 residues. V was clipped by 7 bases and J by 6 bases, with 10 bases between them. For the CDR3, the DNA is TGTGCCAGCACGAAAGAGGGCAATGAGCAGTTCTTC. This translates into CASTKEGNEQFF.

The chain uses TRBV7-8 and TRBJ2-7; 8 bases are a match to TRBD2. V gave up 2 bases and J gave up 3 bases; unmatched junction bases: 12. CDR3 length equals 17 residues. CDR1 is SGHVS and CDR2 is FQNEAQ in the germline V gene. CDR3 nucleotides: TGTGCCAGCAGCTTACGTCTGGGTAGCGGGGAAAACTACGAGCAGTACTTC. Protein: CASSLRLGSGENYEQYF.

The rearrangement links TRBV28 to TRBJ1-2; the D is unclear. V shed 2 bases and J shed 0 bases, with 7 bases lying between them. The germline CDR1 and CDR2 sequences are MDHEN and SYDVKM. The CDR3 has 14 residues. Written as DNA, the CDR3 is TGTGCCAGCAGTTTACAGCAGGCTAACTATGGCTACACCTTC. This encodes CASSLQQANYGYTF.

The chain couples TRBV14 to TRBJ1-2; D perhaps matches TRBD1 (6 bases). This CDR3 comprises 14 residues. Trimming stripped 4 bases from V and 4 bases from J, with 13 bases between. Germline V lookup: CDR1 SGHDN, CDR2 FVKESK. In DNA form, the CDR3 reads TGTGCCAGCAGCCCCAGGGGACGGGGCTATGGCTACACCTTC. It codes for CASSPRGRGYGYTF. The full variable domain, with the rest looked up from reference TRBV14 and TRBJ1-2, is EAGVTQFPSHSVIEKGQTVTLRCDPISGHDNLYWYRRVMGKEIKFLLHFVKESKQDESGMPNNRFLAERTGGTYSTLKVQPAELEDSGVYFCASSPRGRGYGYTFGSGTRLTVV.

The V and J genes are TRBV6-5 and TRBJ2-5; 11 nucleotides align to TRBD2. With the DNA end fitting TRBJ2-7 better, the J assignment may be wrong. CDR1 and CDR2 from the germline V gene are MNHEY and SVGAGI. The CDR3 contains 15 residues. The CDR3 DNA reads TGTGCCAGCAGTCCAACCGGGACTAGCGGTAACGAGCAGTACTTC. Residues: CASSPTGTSGNEQYF.

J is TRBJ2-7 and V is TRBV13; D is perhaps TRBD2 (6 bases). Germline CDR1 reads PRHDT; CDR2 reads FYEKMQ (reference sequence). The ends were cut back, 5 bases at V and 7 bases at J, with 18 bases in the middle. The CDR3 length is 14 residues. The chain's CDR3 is CASSPGLKPGEQYF. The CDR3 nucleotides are TGTGCCAGCAGCCCGGGACTGAAGCCGGGGGAGCAGTACTTC.

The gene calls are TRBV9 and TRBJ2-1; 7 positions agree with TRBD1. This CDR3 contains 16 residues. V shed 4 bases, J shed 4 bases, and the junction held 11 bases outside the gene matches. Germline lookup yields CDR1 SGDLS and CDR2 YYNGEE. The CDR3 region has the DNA TGTGCCAGCAGCCCCGGGACAGCTTTGCGATACAATGAGCAGTTCTTC. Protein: CASSPGTALRYNEQFF.

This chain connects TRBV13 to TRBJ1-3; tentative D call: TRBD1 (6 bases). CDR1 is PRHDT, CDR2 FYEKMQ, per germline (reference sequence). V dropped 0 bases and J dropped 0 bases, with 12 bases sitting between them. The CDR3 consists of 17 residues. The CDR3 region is CASSLGTTGSSGNTIYF. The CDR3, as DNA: TGTGCCAGCAGCTTAGGCACAACAGGGAGCTCTGGAAACACCATATATTTT.

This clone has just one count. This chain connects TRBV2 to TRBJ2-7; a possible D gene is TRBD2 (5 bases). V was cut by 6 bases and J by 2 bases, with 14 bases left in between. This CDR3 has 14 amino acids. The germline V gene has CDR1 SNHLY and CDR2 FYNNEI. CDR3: CASRGSGSPYEQYF. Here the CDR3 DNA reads TGTGCCAGCAGGGGCTCGGGATCACCCTACGAGCAGTACTTC.

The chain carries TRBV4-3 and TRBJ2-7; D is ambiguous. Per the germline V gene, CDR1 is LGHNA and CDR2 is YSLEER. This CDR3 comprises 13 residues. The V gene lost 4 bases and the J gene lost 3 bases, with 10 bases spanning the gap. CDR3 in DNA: TGCGCCAGCAGCCCGGGTAGGCACTACGAGCAGTACTTC. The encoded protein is CASSPGRHYEQYF.

The CDR3 DNA reads TGCGCCAGCAGCCAAGCCCAGGGGGCGAGGGATACGCAGTATTTT. The encoded protein is CASSQAQGARDTQYF. The chain couples TRBV4-1 to TRBJ2-3, with 8 bases identical to TRBD1. The CDR3 has 15 residues. Germline CDR1 MGHRA, CDR2 YSYEKL. The junction had 6 bases not matched to a gene; V was cut back by 1 base and J by 6 bases.

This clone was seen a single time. CDR3 in amino acids: CASSGTSGDYEQYF. The CDR3 coding sequence is TGTGCCAGCAGCGGGACTAGCGGGGATTACGAGCAGTACTTC. This chain uses TRBV9 with TRBJ2-7; 12 positions match TRBD2. Germline loops: CDR1 SGDLS, CDR2 YYNGEE. The CDR3 is 14 residues long. The ends lost 3 bases at V and 4 bases at J; junction bases unmatched: 2.

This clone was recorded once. The CDR3 DNA sequence: TGCGCCAGCAGCCCGGACAGGACGAACACTGAAGCTTTCTTT. This encodes CASSPDRTNTEAFF. The chain is built from TRBV4-3 and TRBJ1-1; 7 bases are shared with TRBD1. This CDR3 spans 14 amino acids. V dropped 4 bases and J dropped 1; count of bases not matched to a gene: 3. The germline gives CDR1 LGHNA, CDR2 YSLEER.

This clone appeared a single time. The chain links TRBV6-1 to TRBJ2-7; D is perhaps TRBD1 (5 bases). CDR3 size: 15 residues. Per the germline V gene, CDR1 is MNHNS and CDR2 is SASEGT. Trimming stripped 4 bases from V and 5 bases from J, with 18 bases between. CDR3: CASSASILRQHEQYF. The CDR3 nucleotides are TGTGCCAGCAGTGCCTCAATCTTAAGACAGCACGAGCAGTACTTC.

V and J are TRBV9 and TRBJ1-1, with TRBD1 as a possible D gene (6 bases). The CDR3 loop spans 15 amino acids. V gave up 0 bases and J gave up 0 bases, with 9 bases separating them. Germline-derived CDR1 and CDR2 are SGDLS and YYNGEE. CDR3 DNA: TGTGCCAGCAGCGTAGGTGACAGGTTGAACACTGAAGCTTTCTTT. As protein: CASSVGDRLNTEAFF.

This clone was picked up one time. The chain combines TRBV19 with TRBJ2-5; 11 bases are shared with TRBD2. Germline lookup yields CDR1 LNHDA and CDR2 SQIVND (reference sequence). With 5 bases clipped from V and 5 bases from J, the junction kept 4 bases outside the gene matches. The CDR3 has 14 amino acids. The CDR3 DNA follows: TGTGCCAGTAGTGCTCTAGCGGGGGGTGAGACCCAGTACTTC. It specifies CASSALAGGETQYF.

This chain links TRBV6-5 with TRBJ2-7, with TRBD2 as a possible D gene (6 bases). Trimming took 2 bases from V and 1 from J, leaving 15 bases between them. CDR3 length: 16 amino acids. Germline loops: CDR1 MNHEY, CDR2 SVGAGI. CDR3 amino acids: CASSYRGTGLSYEQYF. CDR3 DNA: TGTGCCAGCAGTTACCGCGGGACGGGCCTTTCCTACGAGCAGTACTTC.

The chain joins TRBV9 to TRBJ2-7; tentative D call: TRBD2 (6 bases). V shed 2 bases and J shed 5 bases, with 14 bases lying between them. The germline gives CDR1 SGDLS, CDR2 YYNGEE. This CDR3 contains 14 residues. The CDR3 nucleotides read TGTGCCAGCAGCGTCCACGGGGGTGACGACGAGCAGTACTTC. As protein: CASSVHGGDDEQYF.

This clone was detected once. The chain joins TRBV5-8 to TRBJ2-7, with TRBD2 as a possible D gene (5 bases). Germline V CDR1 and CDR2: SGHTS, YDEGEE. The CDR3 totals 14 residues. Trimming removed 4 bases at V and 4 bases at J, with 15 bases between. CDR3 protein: CASSPDWRSYEQYF. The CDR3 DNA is TGTGCCAGCAGCCCCGATTGGAGGAGTTACGAGCAGTACTTC.

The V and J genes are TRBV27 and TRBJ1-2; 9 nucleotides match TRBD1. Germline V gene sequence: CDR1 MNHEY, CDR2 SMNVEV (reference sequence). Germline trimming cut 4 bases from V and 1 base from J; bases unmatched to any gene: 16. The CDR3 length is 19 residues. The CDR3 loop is CASSSQARLGDRDNYGYTF. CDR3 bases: TGTGCCAGCAGTTCACAAGCACGGCTAGGGGACAGGGATAACTATGGCTACACCTTC.

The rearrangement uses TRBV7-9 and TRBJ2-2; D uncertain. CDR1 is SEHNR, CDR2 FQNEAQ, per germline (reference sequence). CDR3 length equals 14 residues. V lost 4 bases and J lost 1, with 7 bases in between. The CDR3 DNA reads TGTGCCAGCAGCTCCCCAGAGAACACCGGGGAGCTGTTTTTT. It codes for CASSSPENTGELFF.

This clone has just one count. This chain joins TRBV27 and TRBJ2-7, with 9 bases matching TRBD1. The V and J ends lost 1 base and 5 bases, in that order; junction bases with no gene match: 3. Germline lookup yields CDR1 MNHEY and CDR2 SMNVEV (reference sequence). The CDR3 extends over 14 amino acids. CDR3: CASSLFGTGNEQYF. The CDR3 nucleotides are TGTGCCAGCAGTTTATTTGGGACAGGGAACGAGCAGTACTTC.

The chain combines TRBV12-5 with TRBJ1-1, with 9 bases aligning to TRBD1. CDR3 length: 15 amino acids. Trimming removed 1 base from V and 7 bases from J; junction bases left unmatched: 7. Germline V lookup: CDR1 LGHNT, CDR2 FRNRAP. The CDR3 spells CASGLAPGQGNEAFF. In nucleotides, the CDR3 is TGTGCTAGTGGTTTGGCTCCGGGACAGGGTAATGAAGCTTTCTTT.